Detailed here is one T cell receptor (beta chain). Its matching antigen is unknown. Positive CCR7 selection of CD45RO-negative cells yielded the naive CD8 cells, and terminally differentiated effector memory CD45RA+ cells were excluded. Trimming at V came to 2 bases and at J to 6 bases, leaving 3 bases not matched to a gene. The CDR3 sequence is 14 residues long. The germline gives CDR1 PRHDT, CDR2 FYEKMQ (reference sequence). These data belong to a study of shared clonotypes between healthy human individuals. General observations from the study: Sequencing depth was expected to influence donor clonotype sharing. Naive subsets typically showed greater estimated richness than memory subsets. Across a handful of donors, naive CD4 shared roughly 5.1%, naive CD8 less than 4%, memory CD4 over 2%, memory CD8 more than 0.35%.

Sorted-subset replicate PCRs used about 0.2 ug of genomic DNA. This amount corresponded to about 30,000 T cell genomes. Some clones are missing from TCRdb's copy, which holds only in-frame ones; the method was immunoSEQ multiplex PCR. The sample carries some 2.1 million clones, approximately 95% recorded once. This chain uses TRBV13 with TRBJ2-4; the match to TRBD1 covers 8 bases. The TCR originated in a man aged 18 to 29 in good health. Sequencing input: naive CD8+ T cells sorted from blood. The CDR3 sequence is CASSLQGAANIQYF. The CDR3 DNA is TGTGCCAGCAGCTTACAGGGGGCTGCAAACATTCAGTACTTC. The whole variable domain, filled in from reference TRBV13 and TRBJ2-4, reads AAGVIQSPRHLIKEKRETATLKCYPIPRHDTVYWYQQGPGQDPQFLISFYEKMQSDKGSIPDRFSAQQFSDYHSELNMSSLELGDSALYFCASSLQGAANIQYFGAGTRLSVL.